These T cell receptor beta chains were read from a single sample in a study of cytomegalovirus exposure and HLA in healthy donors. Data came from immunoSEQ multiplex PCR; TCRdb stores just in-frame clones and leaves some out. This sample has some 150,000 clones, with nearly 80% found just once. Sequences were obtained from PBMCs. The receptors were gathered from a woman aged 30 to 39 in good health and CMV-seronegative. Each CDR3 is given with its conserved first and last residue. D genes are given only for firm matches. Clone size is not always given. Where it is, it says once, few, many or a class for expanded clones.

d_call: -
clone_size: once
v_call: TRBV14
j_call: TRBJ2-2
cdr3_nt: TGTGCCAGCAGCCAAGAAAGTCCAGGGCTAGGGGAGCTGTTTTTT
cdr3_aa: CASSQESPGLGELFF

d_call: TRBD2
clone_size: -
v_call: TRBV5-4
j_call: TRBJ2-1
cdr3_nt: TGTGCCAGCAGCTTGAGATCCGGGGGGGGTTACAATGAGCAGTTCTTC
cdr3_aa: CASSLRSGGGYNEQFF

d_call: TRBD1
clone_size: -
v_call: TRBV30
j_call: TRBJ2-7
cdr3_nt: TGTGCCGGTGGGCAGGGGGCTAAGTACGAGCAGTACTTC
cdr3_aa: CAGGQGAKYEQYF

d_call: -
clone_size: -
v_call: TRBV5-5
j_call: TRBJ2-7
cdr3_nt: TGTGCCAGCAGCTTGGAAGGACAGAGATACGAGCAGTACTTC
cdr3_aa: CASSLEGQRYEQYF

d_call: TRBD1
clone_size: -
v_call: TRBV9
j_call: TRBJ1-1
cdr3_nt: TGTGCCAGCAGCGTCCGGGACAGAAAATCTGAAGCTTTCTTT
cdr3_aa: CASSVRDRKSEAFF

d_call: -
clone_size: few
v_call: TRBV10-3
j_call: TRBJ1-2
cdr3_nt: TGTGCCATCAACTCGGCCAGGGCGGATGGCTACACCTTC
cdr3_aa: CAINSARADGYTF

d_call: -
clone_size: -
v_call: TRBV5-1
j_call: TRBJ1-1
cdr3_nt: TGCGCCAGCAGCTTGGGGGGGGGAAACACTGAAGCTTTCTTT
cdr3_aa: CASSLGGGNTEAFF

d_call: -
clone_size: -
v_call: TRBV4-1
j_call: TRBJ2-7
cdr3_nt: TGCGCCAGCAGCCACCAAAAGGGGTACGAGCAGTACTTC
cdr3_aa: CASSHQKGYEQYF

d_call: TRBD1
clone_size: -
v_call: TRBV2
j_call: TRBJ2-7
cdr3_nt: TGTGCCAGCAGTGGCCTTGGACAGGGGGCTGGCGAGCAGTACTTC
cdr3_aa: CASSGLGQGAGEQYF

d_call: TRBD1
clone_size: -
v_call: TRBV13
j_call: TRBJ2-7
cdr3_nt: TGTGCCAGCAGCTTTGGGACAGGGCCCTACGAGCAGTACTTC
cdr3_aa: CASSFGTGPYEQYF

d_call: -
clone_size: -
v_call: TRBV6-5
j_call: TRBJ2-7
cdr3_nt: TGTGCCAGCAGTGCCGCTAACGAGCAGTACTTC
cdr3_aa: CASSAANEQYF

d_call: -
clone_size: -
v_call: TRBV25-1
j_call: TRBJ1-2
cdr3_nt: TGTGCCAGCAGTGATCGGACCGTGTCGGAGGGTGAGGATGGCTACACCTTC
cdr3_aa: CASSDRTVSEGEDGYTF

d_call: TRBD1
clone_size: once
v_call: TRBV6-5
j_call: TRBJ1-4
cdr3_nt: TGTGCCAGCAGTTACTCGAAGGGACAGGTTAATGAAAAACTGTTTTTT
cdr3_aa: CASSYSKGQVNEKLFF

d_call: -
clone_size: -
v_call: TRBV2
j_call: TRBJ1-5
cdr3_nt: TGTGCCAGCAATCGACAGGGCAATCAGCCCCAGCATTTT
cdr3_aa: CASNRQGNQPQHF

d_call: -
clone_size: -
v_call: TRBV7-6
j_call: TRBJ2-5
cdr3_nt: TGTGCCAGCAGCCTTGACAGGGAGGAGGAGACCCAGTACTTC
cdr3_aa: CASSLDREEETQYF

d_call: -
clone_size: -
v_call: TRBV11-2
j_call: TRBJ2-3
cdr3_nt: TGTGCCAGCAGCTTAGGGGAGTCTAGCACAGATACGCAGTATTTT
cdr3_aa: CASSLGESSTDTQYF

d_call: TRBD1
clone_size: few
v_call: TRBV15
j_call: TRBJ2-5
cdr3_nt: TGTGCCACCAGCCCCCAGGGGACAGGGCAAGAGACCCAGTACTTC
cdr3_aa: CATSPQGTGQETQYF

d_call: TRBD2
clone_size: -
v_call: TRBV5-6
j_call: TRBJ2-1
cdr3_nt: TGTGCCAGCAGCGTTAGCGGGGGGGCCAAAAATGAGCAGTTCTTC
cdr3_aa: CASSVSGGAKNEQFF

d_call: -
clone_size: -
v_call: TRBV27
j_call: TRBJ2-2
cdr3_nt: TGTGCCAGCAGTTTATTCCGGGGTGAAGGTGGGGAGCTGTTTTTT
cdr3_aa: CASSLFRGEGGELFF

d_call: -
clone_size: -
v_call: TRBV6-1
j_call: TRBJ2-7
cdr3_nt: TGTGCCAGCAGTGAAGTAAGGACAGCCTACGAGCAGTACTTC
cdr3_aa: CASSEVRTAYEQYF

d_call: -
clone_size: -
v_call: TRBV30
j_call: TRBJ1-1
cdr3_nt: TGTGCCACAACGACAGGGAACACTGAAGCTTTCTTT
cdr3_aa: CATTTGNTEAFF

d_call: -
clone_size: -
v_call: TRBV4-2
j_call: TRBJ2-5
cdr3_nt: TGTGCCAGCAGCCAAGCACGGAGGGATGAGACCCAGTACTTC
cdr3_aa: CASSQARRDETQYF

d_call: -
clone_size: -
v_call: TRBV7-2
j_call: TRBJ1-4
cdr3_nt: TGTGCCAGCAGCTTAGTAGTTACAACTAATGAAAAACTGTTTTTT
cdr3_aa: CASSLVVTTNEKLFF

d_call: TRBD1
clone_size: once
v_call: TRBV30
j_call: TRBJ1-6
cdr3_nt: TGTGCCTGGAGGACAGGGTGGGGATCACCCCTCCACTTT
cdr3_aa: CAWRTGWGSPLHF

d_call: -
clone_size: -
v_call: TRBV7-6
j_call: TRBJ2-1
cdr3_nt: TGTGCCAGCAGCTTAGGACTCGGGGAGCAGTTCTTC
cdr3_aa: CASSLGLGEQFF

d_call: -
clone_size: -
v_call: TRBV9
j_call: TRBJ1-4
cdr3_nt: TGTGCCAGCAGCGGCCGGGATGAGTTTAATGAAAAACTGTTTTTT
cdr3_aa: CASSGRDEFNEKLFF

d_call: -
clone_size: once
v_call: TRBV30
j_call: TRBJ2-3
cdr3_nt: TGTGCCTGGATTCCGGGATTCGAAGGTACAGATACGCAGTATTTT
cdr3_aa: CAWIPGFEGTDTQYF

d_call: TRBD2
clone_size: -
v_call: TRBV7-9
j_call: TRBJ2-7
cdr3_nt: TGTTCCAGCAGCTTAGTGCCGGGCGGGAGCTCCTACGAGCAGTACTTC
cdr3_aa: CSSSLVPGGSSYEQYF

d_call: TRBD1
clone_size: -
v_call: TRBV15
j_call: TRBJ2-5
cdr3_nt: TGTGCCACCAGCGTACAGGGGGCACGGATCCAGTACTTC
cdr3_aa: CATSVQGARIQYF

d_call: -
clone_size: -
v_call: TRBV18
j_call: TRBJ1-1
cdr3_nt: TGTGCCAGCTCACTTACTAACACTGAAGCTTTCTTT
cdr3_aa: CASSLTNTEAFF

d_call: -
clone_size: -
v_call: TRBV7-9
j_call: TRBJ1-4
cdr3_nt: TGTGCCAGCAGCATGAAGACTGTTGCAACTAATGAAAAACTGTTTTTT
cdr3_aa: CASSMKTVATNEKLFF

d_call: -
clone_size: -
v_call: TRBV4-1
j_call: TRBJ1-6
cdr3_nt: TGCGCCAGCAGCCAAGAGATACAGGCCTTTGGTTATAATTCACCCCTCCACTTT
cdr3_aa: CASSQEIQAFGYNSPLHF

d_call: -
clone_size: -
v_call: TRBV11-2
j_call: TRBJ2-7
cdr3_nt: TGTGCCAGCAGCCTTCAGCCTACAGCCGACGAGCAGTACTTC
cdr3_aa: CASSLQPTADEQYF

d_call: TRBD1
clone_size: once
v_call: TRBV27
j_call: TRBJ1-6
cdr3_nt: TGTGCCAGCACCAAACTACAGGGGGCGCTGGGTAATTCACCCCTCCACTTT
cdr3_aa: CASTKLQGALGNSPLHF

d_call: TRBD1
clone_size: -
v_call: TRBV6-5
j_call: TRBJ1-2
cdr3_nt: TGTGCCAGCAGTTTTCGACAGGGTGGAGGCTACACCTTC
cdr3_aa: CASSFRQGGGYTF

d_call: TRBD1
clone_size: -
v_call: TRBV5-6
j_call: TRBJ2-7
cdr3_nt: TGTGCCAGCAGCAGTGGGGACAGGGCCTACGAGCAGTACTTC
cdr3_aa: CASSSGDRAYEQYF

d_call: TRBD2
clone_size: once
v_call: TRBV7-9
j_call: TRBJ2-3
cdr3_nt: TGTGCCAGCAGCTTAAGACTAGCGGGGGTCACAGATACGCAGTATTTT
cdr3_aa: CASSLRLAGVTDTQYF

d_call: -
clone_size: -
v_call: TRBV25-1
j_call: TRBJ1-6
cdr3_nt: TGTGCCAGCAGTGAGTTGGACAGTACACCCCTCCACTTT
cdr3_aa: CASSELDSTPLHF

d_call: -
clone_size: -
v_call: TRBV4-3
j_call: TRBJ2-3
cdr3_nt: TGCGCCAGCAGCCAAGATCCCGGACTGGGGGATACGCAGTATTTT
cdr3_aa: CASSQDPGLGDTQYF

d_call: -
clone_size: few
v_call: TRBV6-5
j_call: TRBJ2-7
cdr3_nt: TGTGCCAGCAGCCGCGCGGGGATCGCCTACGAGCAGTACTTC
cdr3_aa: CASSRAGIAYEQYF

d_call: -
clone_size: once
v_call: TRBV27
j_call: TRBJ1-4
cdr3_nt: TGTGCCAGCAGTTTCTTGCGCAACGAAAAACTGTTTTTT
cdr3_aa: CASSFLRNEKLFF

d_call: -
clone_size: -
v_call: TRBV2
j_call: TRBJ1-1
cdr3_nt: TGTGCCACTTTACTAGGACTGGGGAACACTGAAGCTTTCTTT
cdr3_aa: CATLLGLGNTEAFF

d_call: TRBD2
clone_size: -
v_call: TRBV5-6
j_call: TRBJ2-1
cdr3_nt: TGTGCCAGCAGCTCCGTCTTAGGACTAGCGGGGGGGCAGCAGTTCTTC
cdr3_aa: CASSSVLGLAGGQQFF

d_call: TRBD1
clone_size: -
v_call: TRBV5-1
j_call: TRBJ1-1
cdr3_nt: TGCGCCAGCAGCTTGAAAGGGACAGGGGGAGTTGGCACTGAAGCTTTCTTT
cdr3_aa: CASSLKGTGGVGTEAFF

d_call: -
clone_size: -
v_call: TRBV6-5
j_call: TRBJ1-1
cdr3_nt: TGTGCCAGCAGTTACCCCCCCGCAGGGGCCCCTGCCGAAGCTTTCTTT
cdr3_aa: CASSYPPAGAPAEAFF

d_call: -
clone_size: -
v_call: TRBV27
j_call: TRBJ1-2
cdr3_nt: TGTGCCAGCAGTTTCAACGGGAAGACATATGGCTACACCTTC
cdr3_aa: CASSFNGKTYGYTF

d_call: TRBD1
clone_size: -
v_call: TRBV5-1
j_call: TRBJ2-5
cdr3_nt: TGCGCCAGCAGGCCCCTACAGGGGGCGGTTGAGACCCAGTACTTC
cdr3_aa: CASRPLQGAVETQYF

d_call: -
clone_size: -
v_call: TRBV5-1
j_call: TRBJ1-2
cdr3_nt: TGCGCCAGCACCCCTACGGCAGGGAAAGAGTATGGCTACACCTTC
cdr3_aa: CASTPTAGKEYGYTF

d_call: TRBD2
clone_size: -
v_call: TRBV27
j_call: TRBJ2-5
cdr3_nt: TGTGCCAGCAGACGAGGACTAGTCGAGACCCAGTACTTC
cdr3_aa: CASRRGLVETQYF

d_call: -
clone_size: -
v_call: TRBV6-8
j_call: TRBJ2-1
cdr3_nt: TGTGCCAGCAGGATACCGGGGGGCGGGTACAATGAGCAGTTCTTC
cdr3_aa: CASRIPGGGYNEQFF

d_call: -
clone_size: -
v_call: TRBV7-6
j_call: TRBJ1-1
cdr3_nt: TGTGCCAGCAGCTTAGCGGGGGGGTCGTGGACTGAAGCTTTCTTT
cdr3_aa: CASSLAGGSWTEAFF

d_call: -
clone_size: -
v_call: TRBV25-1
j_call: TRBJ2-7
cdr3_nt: TGTGCCAGCAGTGACAGGAACTCCTACGAGCAGTACTTC
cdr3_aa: CASSDRNSYEQYF

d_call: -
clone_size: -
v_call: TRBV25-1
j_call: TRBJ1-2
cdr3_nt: TGTGCCAGCAGCCGGGGGGGGTCGGTCGGCTACACCTTC
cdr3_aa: CASSRGGSVGYTF

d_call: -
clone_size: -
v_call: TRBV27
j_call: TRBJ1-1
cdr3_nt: TGTGCCAGCAGTCCCCTCGGACGGGGAATGAACACTGAAGCTTTCTTT
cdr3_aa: CASSPLGRGMNTEAFF

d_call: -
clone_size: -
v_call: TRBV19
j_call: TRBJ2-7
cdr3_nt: TGTGCCAGTAGTATAGATCTCGAGGGAGAGCAGTACTTC
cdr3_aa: CASSIDLEGEQYF

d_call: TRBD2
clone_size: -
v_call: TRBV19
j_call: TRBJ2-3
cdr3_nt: TGTGCCAGCCTAGAGCGGGGGTCCGCAGATACGCAGTATTTT
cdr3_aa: CASLERGSADTQYF

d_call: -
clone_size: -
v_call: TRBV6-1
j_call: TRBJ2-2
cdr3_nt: TGTGCCAGCTCGTGGGGGGTCGGCACCGGGGAGCTGTTTTTT
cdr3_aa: CASSWGVGTGELFF

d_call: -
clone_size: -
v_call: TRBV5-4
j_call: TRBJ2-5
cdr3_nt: TGTGCCAGCAGCCCAGATCCCTCCCAAGAGACCCAGTACTTC
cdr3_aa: CASSPDPSQETQYF

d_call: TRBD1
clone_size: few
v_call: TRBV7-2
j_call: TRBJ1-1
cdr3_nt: TGTGCCAGCAGCAGTAACAGGGGGCTCAGGGCTGAAGCTTTCTTT
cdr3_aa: CASSSNRGLRAEAFF